The present T cell receptor beta chain was sequenced within a study of cytomegalovirus exposure and HLA in healthy donors. In the PCR, 60 Vbeta and 13 Jbeta primers were used. Data came from immunoSEQ multiplex PCR; TCRdb stores just in-frame clones and leaves some out. The sample data list about 76,000 clones. A remark on this clone: Its antigen is unidentified.

This CDR3 is built from 14 residues. Germline CDR1 is SGHRS and CDR2 is YFSETQ. Trimming removed 4 bases from V and 1 base from J, with 11 bases in between. The study, taken as a whole, reports: Being productive about 87% or about 30% of the time was typical of most TCR beta V segments in an earlier analysis.

The clonotype was recovered from a woman in her thirties or forties in good health and CMV-seropositive. The V and J genes are TRBV5-1 and TRBJ2-5; D may be TRBD1 (6 bases). The specimen sequenced was PBMCs. The CDR3 bases are TGCGCCAGCAGCCCTTTACAGGGCCAAGAGACCCAGTACTTC. Translated, it gives CASSPLQGQETQYF.